This TCR beta chain was obtained from a study of vaccination effects on CD4 cells after COVID-19. About the study: Of the BNT162b2 and mRNA-1273 vaccines, participants received two doses of one or the other.

TCRdb keeps only in-frame clones here, not all; method: immunoSEQ multiplex PCR. The sample includes tens of thousands of clones, roughly 70% of them seen just once. Germline V lookup: CDR1 SGHTA, CDR2 FQGNSA. The CDR3 has 13 residues. V was pared by 4 bases and J by 2 bases, with 9 bases between. Viral peptide pool expansion of antigen-specific CD4+ T cells preceded sequencing in the ViraFEST assay. Researchers isolated CD4+ T cells once less than twelve days of culture had elapsed. Vaccine recipients had no previous SARS-CoV-2 infection; their nucleocapsid antibodies were negative. Concerning this clone: What it recognizes is unknown.

The chain employs TRBV7-2 and TRBJ2-7; D is undetermined. The input for sequencing was CD4+ T cells from PBMCs cultured with HCoV-OC43 spike peptides, taken before COVID-19 vaccination. Regarding subset: HCoV-OC43 spike overlapping peptide pool stimulation. This receptor was identified in a human donor who received a COVID-19 vaccine. CDR3 DNA sequence: TGTGCCAGCAGCTCGCCCCCTACCTACGAGCAGTACGTC. Amino acid sequence: CASSSPPTYEQYV.